The subject of this entry is one T cell receptor (beta chain). This specimen belongs to a study of T-cell reconstitution after alpha-beta-depleted transplantation in children. After removal of 4 bases from V and 8 bases from J, the junction contained 8 bases not matched to a gene. The germline V gene encodes CDR1 LGHDT and CDR2 YNNKEL (reference sequence). CDR3 length: 14 amino acids. Construction of the TCRbeta library involved unique molecular identifiers. TCRdb reprocessed the PCR reads with MiXCR, giving one entry per CDR3 protein. This table holds hundreds of thousands of distinct CDR3 sequences, about an eighth found once.

The rearrangement uses TRBV3-1 and TRBJ2-1, with 7 bases lining up with TRBD2. The sample consisted of PBMCs, taken before TCRalphabeta/CD19-depleted stem cell transplant. This receptor was taken from a girl aged 2 to 9 with congenital amegakaryocytic thrombocytopenia, due to receive a stem cell transplant. CDR3: CASSPRGTKYEQFF. DNA for the CDR3: TGTGCCAGCAGCCCCCGTGGGACTAAGTATGAGCAGTTCTTC.